One sample yielded the 5 T cell receptor beta chains listed below, sequenced in a study of T cell repertoires in cytomegalovirus infection (dated by TCRdb to between 2018 and 2021). This sample was sequenced with an Illumina HiSeq 1500. Clones were called with MiXCR by TCRdb after fastp trimmed the public reads at Q25, and only in-frame beta chains were retained. Each entry is one CDR3 protein sequence, shown with its most common DNA and genes. For this sample there are some 200,000 distinct CDR3 sequences; about 21% appear just once. Approximately 2.9% of the sample is held by the ten biggest clonotypes. The sample comprised PBMCs. These receptors were collected from a human donor in good health (CMV status not recorded). Some clones in this sample may be carry-over from other donors' samples.

This clonotype was seen a handful of times. V usage is TRBV5-5 and J usage is TRBJ2-7, with D perhaps matching TRBD2 (5 bases). CDR1 and CDR2 from the germline V gene are SGHKS and YYEKEE (reference sequence). With 4 bases removed from V and 0 bases from J, the gap between germline ends came to 11 bases. The CDR3 loop spans 14 amino acids. The CDR3: CASSAIAPSYEQYF. In DNA form, the CDR3 reads TGTGCCAGCAGCGCAATAGCGCCCTCCTACGAGCAGTACTTC. Variable domain in full (rest from reference TRBV5-5 and TRBJ2-7): DAGVTQSPTHLIKTRGQQVTLRCSPISGHKSVSWYQQVLGQGPQFIFQYYEKEERGRGNFPDRFSARQFPNYSSELNVNALLLGDSALYLCASSAIAPSYEQYFGPGTRLTVT.

Points on this clonotype: One base away lies a much larger clone, so this may be a sequencing read error. The CDR3 DNA sequence: TGTGCCAGCAGCCGATGGACAGCGAGAGATGAGCAGTTCTTC. The encoded protein is CASSRWTARDEQFF. The chain employs TRBV7-3 and TRBJ2-1; possible D gene TRBD1, 6 bases. Germline CDR1 SGHTA, CDR2 FQGTGA. The length of the CDR3 is 14 residues. Trimming took 5 bases from V and 8 from J, leaving 16 bases between them.

This clonotype was recorded a few times. The CDR3 sequence is CAIRDLDGYTF. As DNA, the CDR3 is TGTGCCATCAGAGACCTGGATGGCTACACCTTC. The chain couples TRBV10-3 to TRBJ1-2; D is undetermined. The ends were cut back, 6 bases at V and 6 bases at J, with 8 bases in the middle. This CDR3 has 11 amino acids. The germline gives CDR1 ENHRY, CDR2 SYGVKD.

This clonotype was found many times. The chain recombines TRBV7-2 with TRBJ2-1; 8 nucleotides line up with TRBD1. This CDR3 has 15 residues. Losses at the gene ends were 1 base for V and 2 bases for J; bases not matched to a gene: 1. CDR1 is SGHTA, CDR2 FQGNSA, per germline. CDR3 sequence (DNA): TGTGCCAGCAGCTTAGACAGGGGGACCTACAATGAGCAGTTCTTC. Translating it yields CASSLDRGTYNEQFF. Based on the CDR3 plus reference TRBV7-2 and TRBJ2-1, the full variable domain is GAGVSQSPSNKVTEKGKDVELRCDPISGHTALYWYRQSLGQGLEFLIYFQGNSAPDKSGLPSDRFSAERTGGSVSTLTIQRTQQEDSAVYLCASSLDRGTYNEQFFGPGTRLTVL.

The rearrangement uses TRBV10-3 and TRBJ2-1; 7 nucleotides agree with TRBD1. Germline values: CDR1 ENHRY, CDR2 SYGVKD. This CDR3 contains 14 residues. V was clipped by 6 bases and J by 4 bases; unmatched bases: 6. Written as DNA, the CDR3 is TGTGCCATCAGCCGGGACAGCTATTACAATGAGCAGTTCTTC. Translated, it gives CAISRDSYYNEQFF.